This T cell receptor (beta chain) comes out of a study of spatial heterogeneity in lung cancer. Study results and caveats: Tumor mutation count correlated with how many alpha and beta TCRs expanded intratumorally.

The germline CDR1 and CDR2 sequences are SGHTA and FQGTGA. CDR3 length equals 13 residues. V was clipped by 2 bases and J by 7 bases, with 11 bases between them. This clonotype was counted at least ten times. Its target is unknown. Specified time point: sample taken at primary tumor resection. TCRdb redid the calling of the 5' RACE reads with MiXCR, one entry per CDR3 protein. The sample consists of several thousand distinct CDR3 sequences, about 8.4% of them appearing once. Sequencing used lung tumor tissue, obtained at surgery. V is TRBV7-3 and J is TRBJ2-5, with a weak D call TRBD2 (5 bases). This receptor was identified in a female donor with early-stage non-small cell lung cancer. The CDR3 loop is CASSLEGGGTQYF. DNA for the CDR3: TGTGCCAGCAGCTTAGAAGGAGGAGGGACCCAGTACTTC.